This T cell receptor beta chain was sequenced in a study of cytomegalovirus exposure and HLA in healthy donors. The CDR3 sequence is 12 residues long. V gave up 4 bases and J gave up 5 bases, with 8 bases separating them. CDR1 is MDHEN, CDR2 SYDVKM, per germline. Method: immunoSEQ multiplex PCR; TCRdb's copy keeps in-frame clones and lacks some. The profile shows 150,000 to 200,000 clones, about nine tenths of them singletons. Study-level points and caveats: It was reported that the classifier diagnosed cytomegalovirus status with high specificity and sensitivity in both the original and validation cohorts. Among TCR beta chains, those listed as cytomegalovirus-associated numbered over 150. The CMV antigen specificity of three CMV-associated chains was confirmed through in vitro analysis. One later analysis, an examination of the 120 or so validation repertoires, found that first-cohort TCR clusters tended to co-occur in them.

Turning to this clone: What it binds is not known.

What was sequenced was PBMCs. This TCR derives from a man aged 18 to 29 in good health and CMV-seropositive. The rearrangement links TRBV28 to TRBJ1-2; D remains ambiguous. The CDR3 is CASSSSYYGYTF. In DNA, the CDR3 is TGTGCCAGCAGTTCCTCCTATTATGGCTACACCTTC.